Presented here are 31 T cell receptor beta chains from one specimen sequenced in a study of human thymus T cells (dated by TCRdb to the early 2020s). The thymus tissue came from surgical resects taken out during corrective cardiac surgery. Receptor libraries were prepared by the immunoSEQ multiplex PCR assay. Held by TCRdb, this immuneACCESS table contains in-frame sequences only and omits some clones. Under half of the omission traces to an unresolved V gene where checked; the cause of the rest is unknown. This sample has 55,000 to 85,000 clones in its table, and roughly 94% of those were observed once. About 0.03% of the sample goes to the ten largest clones. The sequenced sample was thymus tissue. These receptors were taken from a girl under three years old with a congenital heart defect but otherwise immunologically healthy.

V is TRBV2 and J is TRBJ2-7; 8 nucleotides align to TRBD1. Germline loops: CDR1 SNHLY, CDR2 FYNNEI. The CDR3 loop spans 15 amino acids. V was clipped by 5 bases and J by 3 bases; unmatched bases: 9. In DNA, the CDR3 is TGTGCCAGCAGTCCCGGGACAGGAGGAAACTACGAGCAGTACTTC. This sequence encodes CASSPGTGGNYEQYF.

The chain combines TRBV21-1 with TRBJ2-3. TRBV21-1 is a known pseudogene. The CDR3 covers 15 residues. CDR3 sequence reads: CASSPWTETVDTQYF. DNA of the CDR3: TGTGCCAGCAGTCCGTGGACGGAAACTGTAGATACGCAGTATTTT.

The chain links TRBV5-1 to TRBJ1-1; no firm D call. Between the trimmed V and J ends, which lost 5 bases and 1 base, there was a span of 9 bases. The CDR3 runs 13 residues. Germline CDR1 reads SGHRS; CDR2 reads YFSETQ. In DNA form, the CDR3 reads TGCGCCAGCAGATCTACACGGAACACTGAAGCTTTCTTT. It is translated as CASRSTRNTEAFF.

CDR3 protein: CASSVSPIPGGGWGEQFF. The CDR3 DNA sequence: TGTGCCAGCAGCGTCAGCCCTATTCCGGGGGGCGGTTGGGGTGAGCAGTTCTTC. The chain joins TRBV9 to TRBJ2-1; the D gene is possibly TRBD2 (7 bases). This CDR3 region has 18 residues. V dropped 2 bases and J dropped 9 bases, with 27 bases sitting between them. In germline, CDR1 is SGDLS, CDR2 YYNGEE. The full variable domain, completed using reference TRBV9 and TRBJ2-1, is DSGVTQTPKHLITATGQRVTLRCSPRSGDLSVYWYQQSLDQGLQFLIQYYNGEERAKGNILERFSAQQFPDLHSELNLSSLELGDSALYFCASSVSPIPGGGWGEQFFGPGTRLTVL.

The chain carries TRBV5-8 and TRBJ2-7, with TRBD2 as a possible D gene (6 bases). The germline gives CDR1 SGHTS, CDR2 YDEGEE. Trimming took off 4 bases at V and 4 bases at J, with 12 bases between the two ends. The CDR3 sequence is 13 residues long. DNA for the CDR3: TGTGCCAGCAGCCACGGGAGTTCTTACGAGCAGTACTTC. Its translation is CASSHGSSYEQYF.

The CDR3 DNA reads TGCGCCAGCAGCCAAGATACGCCCCGGGACAGCTGCTACGAGCAGTACTTC. It yields the protein CASSQDTPRDSCYEQYF. The chain joins TRBV4-3 to TRBJ2-7; TRBD1 matches at 7 bases. There are 17 residues in the CDR3. V lost 0 bases, J lost 3 bases, and 11 bases stayed unmatched. Germline V gene lookup returns CDR1 LGHNA and CDR2 YSLEER.

V and J are TRBV14 and TRBJ2-1; 10 nucleotides agree with TRBD2. The CDR3 loop spans 18 amino acids. Per germline, CDR1 SGHDN and CDR2 FVKESK. The V and J ends lost 1 base and 7 bases, in that order; junction bases with no gene match: 13. The chain's CDR3 is CASSQVILSGRVANEQFF. For the CDR3, the DNA is TGTGCCAGCAGCCAAGTCATATTGAGCGGGAGGGTTGCTAATGAGCAGTTCTTC.

This clone has a handful of counts. V gene TRBV28 combines with J gene TRBJ2-3; 10 bases agree with TRBD2. The CDR3 totals 14 residues. CDR1 and CDR2 (germline): MDHEN, SYDVKM. Germline trimming cut 10 bases from V and 4 bases from J; bases unmatched to any gene: 8. As DNA, the CDR3 is TGTGCCATCCTAAGCGGGAGGGAATCAGATACGCAGTATTTT. Protein product: CAILSGRESDTQYF.

This clone was recorded only once. V is TRBV12-5 and J is TRBJ1-5; 7 nucleotides match TRBD1. The trim removed 5 bases at V and 4 bases at J, leaving 14 bases unmatched. The germline gives CDR1 LGHNT, CDR2 FRNRAP. The CDR3 is 17 amino acids. CDR3 nucleotide sequence: TGTGCTAGTGGTCCCATGGGTGGGGAACAGGGGAATCAGCCCCAGCATTTT. Translating it yields CASGPMGGEQGNQPQHF.

This chain links TRBV7-2 with TRBJ2-3; the match to TRBD2 covers 14 bases. The CDR3 is made up of 18 amino acids. From germline, CDR1 is SGHTA and CDR2 FQGNSA. The trim removed 4 bases at V and 4 bases at J, leaving 10 bases unmatched. Written as DNA, the CDR3 is TGTGCCAGCAGCTCCGCTGGGACTAGCGGGAGTTGTGCAGATACGCAGTATTTT. Translation: CASSSAGTSGSCADTQYF.

This CDR3 reads CASSFDPPNYEQYF. In DNA, the CDR3 is TGTGCCAGCAGTTTCGACCCGCCGAACTACGAGCAGTACTTC. The chain is built from TRBV28 and TRBJ2-7; D is unclear. The germline V gene has CDR1 MDHEN and CDR2 SYDVKM. Trimming took 3 bases from V and 3 from J, leaving 12 bases between them. The CDR3 extends over 14 amino acids.

J is TRBJ2-7 and V is TRBV5-6; TRBD1 is a possible D gene (6 bases). Deletions cut 3 bases from V and 5 bases from J, with 18 bases between. The germline V gene has CDR1 SGHDT and CDR2 YYEEEE. CDR3 length equals 15 residues. The CDR3 loop is CASSCTGCPGDEQYF. CDR3 sequence (DNA): TGTGCCAGCAGCTGTACAGGGTGCCCTGGGGACGAGCAGTACTTC. Complete variable domain (other parts from reference TRBV5-6 and TRBJ2-7): DAGVTQSPTHLIKTRGQQVTLRCSPKSGHDTVSWYQQALGQGPQFIFQYYEEEERQRGNFPDRFSGHQFPNYSSELNVNALLLGDSALYLCASSCTGCPGDEQYFGPGTRLTVT.

This chain links TRBV7-2 with TRBJ2-3; D may be TRBD2 (5 bases). Germline CDR1 is SGHTA and CDR2 is FQGNSA. The CDR3 length is 16 residues. Trimming took off 0 bases at V and 2 bases at J, with 12 bases between the two ends. CDR3: CASSLAPKRPTDTQYF. CDR3 nucleotides: TGTGCCAGCAGCTTAGCCCCCAAGCGGCCCACAGATACGCAGTATTTT.

The rearrangement uses TRBV4-1 and TRBJ2-2; tentatively, D is TRBD1 or TRBD2 (5 bases each). Per germline, CDR1 MGHRA and CDR2 YSYEKL. CDR3 length equals 14 residues. V was trimmed by 1 base and J by 4 bases, leaving 7 bases between them. The CDR3 loop reads CASSQGGSTGELFF. DNA of the CDR3: TGCGCCAGCAGCCAAGGGGGGAGCACCGGGGAGCTGTTTTTT.

The J gene is TRBJ2-5, the V gene TRBV15; no clear D gene. Trimming shortened V by 1 base and J by 3 bases, and 6 bases separated the two germline ends. Germline V gene data show CDR1 as LNHNV and CDR2 as YYDKDF (reference sequence). The CDR3 has 13 amino acids. The CDR3, as DNA: TGTGCCACCAGCAGAGGGCAAAAAGAGACCCAGTACTTC. It encodes CATSRGQKETQYF.

The chain joins TRBV23-1 to TRBJ2-7; unclear D gene. TRBV23-1 is sorted into the ORF group, with uncertain function. With 8 bases removed from V and 3 bases from J, the gap between germline ends came to 20 bases. The CDR3 sequence is 15 residues long. CDR3 coding DNA: TGCGCCAGCTGCAAGGGCAGGATTGTTTACTACGAGCAGTACTTC. It translates to CASCKGRIVYYEQYF.

The chain combines TRBV7-9 with TRBJ1-5; D is undetermined. Germline-derived CDR1 and CDR2 are SEHNR and FQNEAQ (reference sequence). The CDR3 has 12 residues. Trimming removed 2 bases from V and 6 bases from J, with 5 bases in between. CDR3 protein: CASSLFSQPQHF. The DNA of the CDR3 is TGTGCCAGCAGCTTATTCAGTCAGCCCCAGCATTTT. Filled out from reference TRBV7-9 and TRBJ1-5, the complete variable domain reads DTGVSQNPRHKITKRGQNVTFRCDPISEHNRLYWYRQTLGQGPEFLTYFQNEAQLEKSRLLSDRFSAERPKGSFSTLEIQRTEQGDSAMYLCASSLFSQPQHFGDGTRLSIL.

V is TRBV6-5 and J is TRBJ2-1, with 7 bases matching TRBD2. J lost 7 bases, V lost 2 bases, and 5 bases had no gene match. The CDR3 covers 14 residues. From germline, CDR1 is MNHEY and CDR2 SVGAGI. Here the CDR3 reads CASSYRGDRNEQFF. In nucleotides, the CDR3 is TGTGCCAGCAGTTACCGGGGGGATAGGAATGAGCAGTTCTTC.

The chain combines TRBV7-9 with TRBJ1-2; D possibly corresponds to TRBD1 (5 bases). This CDR3 spans 14 amino acids. Trimming left V 3 bases short and J 6 bases short, with 14 bases between. CDR1 is SEHNR and CDR2 is FQNEAQ in the germline V gene (reference sequence). In nucleotides, the CDR3 is TGTGCCAGCAGCTTGGTGAGGGGTGGGCATGGCTACACCTTC. Amino acids: CASSLVRGGHGYTF. The whole variable domain, filled in from reference TRBV7-9 and TRBJ1-2, reads DTGVSQNPRHKITKRGQNVTFRCDPISEHNRLYWYRQTLGQGPEFLTYFQNEAQLEKSRLLSDRFSAERPKGSFSTLEIQRTEQGDSAMYLCASSLVRGGHGYTFGSGTRLTVV.

The chain carries TRBV6-5 and TRBJ1-2; 7 nucleotides line up with TRBD1. CDR1 and CDR2 (germline): MNHEY, SVGAGI. Trimming at V came to 6 bases and at J to 8 bases, leaving 9 bases not matched to a gene. The CDR3 totals 13 residues. The CDR3 reads CASSGQDLHGYTF. The DNA of the CDR3 is TGTGCCAGCAGCGGACAGGACTTACACGGCTACACCTTC.

This clone was detected only once. The chain joins TRBV19 to TRBJ2-1, with D maybe TRBD2 (6 bases). With 5 bases removed from V and 8 bases from J, the gap between germline ends came to 28 bases. There are 18 residues in the CDR3. Germline assignment: CDR1 LNHDA and CDR2 SQIVND (reference sequence). The CDR3 loop reads CASSVRGRSGTWGDEQFF. The CDR3 DNA is TGTGCCAGTAGTGTCCGGGGAAGGAGCGGCACTTGGGGGGATGAGCAGTTCTTC.

The V call is TRBV27, the J call TRBJ2-1; D is perhaps TRBD2 (5 bases). Germline V lookup: CDR1 MNHEY, CDR2 SMNVEV (reference sequence). The CDR3 loop spans 13 amino acids. Trimming left V 6 bases short and J 6 bases short, with 12 bases between. The CDR3 is CASRTRRGNEQFF. CDR3 coding DNA: TGTGCCAGCAGGACCCGTCGGGGCAATGAGCAGTTCTTC.

The chain is built from TRBV7-9 and TRBJ2-7; 12 bases match TRBD1. The CDR3 has 18 residues. V trimming: 1 base; J trimming: 8 bases; junction bases outside the gene matches: 15. Per germline, CDR1 SEHNR and CDR2 FQNEAQ (reference sequence). The CDR3 nucleotides are TGTGCCAGCAGCTTAGGGGGACAGGGGGCGTTGGGAAAGGTACAGCAGTACTTC. This sequence encodes CASSLGGQGALGKVQQYF.

This rearrangement joins TRBV27 to TRBJ2-7, with no clear D. Germline V gene lookup returns CDR1 MNHEY and CDR2 SMNVEV (reference sequence). This CDR3 spans 13 amino acids. The V and J ends lost 6 bases and 4 bases respectively, with 13 bases between them. The CDR3: CASRLGVGYEQYF. The CDR3, as DNA: TGTGCCAGCAGGCTAGGCGTTGGGTACGAGCAGTACTTC.

The chain combines TRBV25-1 with TRBJ1-4; possibly TRBD1 for D (5 bases). CDR1 and CDR2 from the germline V gene are MGHDK and SYGVNS. The V end lost 4 bases, the J end lost 11 bases, and 17 bases lay between the germline ends. The CDR3 extends over 14 amino acids. The CDR3: CASSGADKEPKLFF. DNA for the CDR3: TGTGCCAGCAGTGGTGCGGACAAGGAGCCGAAACTGTTTTTT.

This clone was found once. The chain links TRBV5-1 to TRBJ2-5; 15 nucleotides match TRBD2. Germline V gene data show CDR1 as SGHRS and CDR2 as YFSETQ. The CDR3 covers 19 residues. V trimming: 0 bases; J trimming: 4 bases; junction bases outside the gene matches: 10. DNA for the CDR3: TGCGCCAGCAGCTTGGCCGGGACTAGCGGGAGGTTTGCTAGAGAGACCCAGTACTTC. Encoded protein: CASSLAGTSGRFARETQYF.

J is TRBJ1-1 and V is TRBV29-1, with D possibly TRBD1 on 6 matching bases. V lost 2 bases to trimming and J lost 4 bases, with 20 bases between them. Germline V gene sequence: CDR1 SQVTM, CDR2 ANQGSEA. The CDR3 covers 16 residues. CDR3 protein: CSVEWGQFDGSTEAFF. CDR3 nucleotides: TGCAGCGTTGAATGGGGACAATTTGATGGGAGCACTGAAGCTTTCTTT. The full variable domain, completed using reference TRBV29-1 and TRBJ1-1, is SAVISQKPSRDICQRGTSLTIQCQVDSQVTMMFWYRQQPGQSLTLIATANQGSEATYESGFVIDKFPISRPNLTFSTLTVSNMSPEDSSIYLCSVEWGQFDGSTEAFFGQGTRLTVV.

The rearrangement joins TRBV2 to TRBJ2-7; TRBD2 matches 7 bases. The CDR3 sequence is 18 residues long. Germline V lookup: CDR1 SNHLY, CDR2 FYNNEI. V shed 4 bases, J shed 1 base, and the junction held 16 bases outside the gene matches. CDR3 loop: CASSVKGPLAVVSYEQYF. CDR3 nucleotide sequence: TGTGCCAGCAGTGTAAAGGGTCCTCTAGCGGTAGTTTCCTACGAGCAGTACTTC.

J is TRBJ2-7 and V is TRBV6-1; the D call may be TRBD1 or TRBD2 (5 bases each). V was cut by 5 bases and J by 3 bases, with 17 bases left in between. The CDR3 totals 15 residues. Germline V gene lookup returns CDR1 MNHNS and CDR2 SASEGT. CDR3 nucleotide sequence: TGTGCCAGCAGTCTTTGGTACTGGGGGATCTACGAGCAGTACTTC. Translating it yields CASSLWYWGIYEQYF.

This clone showed up just once. The CDR3 sequence is CASSLRIGPPGGEQYF. The CDR3 DNA sequence: TGTGCCAGCAGCTTGCGCATTGGTCCGCCGGGGGGCGAGCAGTACTTC. The chain uses TRBV5-4 and TRBJ2-7; 7 bases line up with TRBD2. The V gene end was trimmed by 1 base and the J gene end by 6 bases; junction bases not matched to a gene: 13. The CDR3 loop spans 16 amino acids. The germline V gene encodes CDR1 SGHNT and CDR2 YYREEE (reference sequence). Filled out from reference TRBV5-4 and TRBJ2-7, the complete variable domain reads ETGVTQSPTHLIKTRGQQVTLRCSSQSGHNTVSWYQQALGQGPQFIFQYYREEENGRGNFPPRFSGLQFPNYSSELNVNALELDDSALYLCASSLRIGPPGGEQYFGPGTRLTVT.

This chain links TRBV7-2 with TRBJ2-3; a possible D gene is TRBD1 (6 bases). CDR1 is SGHTA and CDR2 is FQGNSA in the germline V gene. V lost 5 bases to trimming and J lost 0 bases, with 18 bases between them. The CDR3 contains 17 residues. Written as DNA, the CDR3 is TGTGCCAGCAGCCTAGACAGGCCTAGTTTAAGCACAGATACGCAGTATTTT. It specifies CASSLDRPSLSTDTQYF.